These 11 T cell receptor beta chains were sequenced from one sample in a study of human T cells and chemical hapten exposure. MiXCR was run by TCRdb on the RACE reads, yielding one entry per CDR3 protein. The repertoire holds some 120,000 distinct CDR3 sequences, with 12% as singletons. Indicated time point: patch test 1, 2 weeks after DPC sensitization. Treatment reported: therapeutic diphenylcyclopropenone sensitization with weekly scalp DPC. This specimen was whole blood, taken in connection with sensitization to the hapten diphenylcyclopropenone (DPC). The receptors shown here come from a woman aged 50 to 60 with alopecia areata. Some clones in this sample may be carry-over from other donors' samples.

This clonotype was seen more than once but under ten times. The V call is TRBV20-1, the J call TRBJ2-3; the match to TRBD2 covers 7 bases. The junction had 23 bases not matched to a gene; V was cut back by 6 bases and J by 8 bases. Looked up from germline, CDR1 is DFQATT and CDR2 is SNEGSKA (reference sequence). The CDR3 spans 17 residues. For the CDR3, the DNA is TGCAGTGCCCCCATGGCCGGGGGGACTGGCCGGACTGGTACGCAGTATTTT. This encodes CSAPMAGGTGRTGTQYF.

The rearrangement uses TRBV18 and TRBJ1-1; D uncertain. Germline lookup yields CDR1 KGHSH and CDR2 LQKENI. Trimming removed 2 bases at V and 9 bases at J, with 13 bases between. The CDR3 has 13 amino acids. The CDR3 DNA is TGTGCCAGCTCACCAGAGGGCGGGTCGCAAGCTTTCTTT. Amino acids: CASSPEGGSQAFF.

At least ten counts were recorded for this clonotype. The chain uses TRBV6-6 and TRBJ1-1; no definite D call. Germline values: CDR1 MNHNY, CDR2 SVGAGI (reference sequence). Trimming removed 7 bases from V and 0 bases from J, with 3 bases in between. There are 11 residues in the CDR3. The CDR3 nucleotides are TGTGCCAGCAACTTGAACACTGAAGCTTTCTTT. Residues: CASNLNTEAFF.

This clonotype has at least ten counts. The chain is built from TRBV3-1 and TRBJ2-7; a possible D gene is TRBD1 (5 bases). This CDR3 is built from 16 residues. Between the trimmed V and J ends, which lost 1 base and 0 bases, there was a span of 13 bases. From germline, CDR1 is LGHDT and CDR2 YNNKEL (reference sequence). CDR3 DNA sequence: TGTGCCAGCAGCCAAGTGGCGAGCAGGGTCTCCTACGAGCAGTACTTC. It yields the protein CASSQVASRVSYEQYF.

In this sample, this clonotype turned up many times. The rearrangement uses TRBV12-3 or TRBV12-4 and TRBJ2-1; TRBD2 matches 8 bases. The V gene end was trimmed by 5 bases and the J gene end by 8 bases; junction bases not matched to a gene: 17. The CDR3 loop spans 17 amino acids. The CDR3 loop reads CASSPVVGRGGIHEQFF. The CDR3 nucleotides read TGTGCCAGCAGTCCCGTGGTGGGTCGGGGGGGCATCCATGAGCAGTTCTTC.

This clonotype occurred a few times. The chain has TRBV12-3 or TRBV12-4 and TRBJ2-7, with TRBD1 matching over 9 bases. V gave up 6 bases and J gave up 5 bases; unmatched junction bases: 8. The CDR3 is 14 amino acids. The CDR3 DNA is TGTGCCAGCAGGACAACAGGGGGCGAAAACGAGCAGTACTTC. This codes for CASRTTGGENEQYF.

This clonotype was seen repeatedly, ten times or more. This rearrangement joins TRBV7-9 to TRBJ1-5; 9 nucleotides agree with TRBD1. This CDR3 contains 17 residues. Germline V gene sequence: CDR1 SEHNR, CDR2 FQNEAQ (reference sequence). V lost 1 base and J lost 4; bases outside the gene matches: 8. The CDR3 sequence is CASSLGPGTGSNQPQHF. The CDR3, as DNA: TGTGCCAGCAGCTTAGGTCCCGGGACAGGGAGTAATCAGCCCCAGCATTTT.

This clonotype was seen a handful of times. The chain is built from TRBV6-5 and TRBJ2-5; D is perhaps TRBD1 (6 bases). This CDR3 has 11 amino acids. Between the trimmed V and J ends, which lost 6 bases and 4 bases, there was a span of 6 bases. The germline V gene has CDR1 MNHEY and CDR2 SVGAGI. CDR3 residues: CASRGAETQYF. Here the CDR3 DNA reads TGTGCCAGCAGGGGGGCAGAGACCCAGTACTTC.

This clonotype occurred a few times. The genes are TRBV18 and TRBJ2-3, with 7 bases lining up with TRBD1. Unmatched junction bases numbered 4, after V lost 2 bases and J lost 5 bases. Germline V CDR1 and CDR2: KGHSH, LQKENI. The CDR3 runs 14 residues. CDR3 in DNA: TGTGCCAGCTCACCAGGGACAGTGTTAGATACGCAGTATTTT. This codes for CASSPGTVLDTQYF.

This clonotype was counted at least ten times. This rearrangement joins TRBV10-3 to TRBJ2-3; 9 bases line up with TRBD2. The trim removed 0 bases at V and 0 bases at J, leaving 4 bases unmatched. The length of the CDR3 is 17 residues. Germline V gene data show CDR1 as ENHRY and CDR2 as SYGVKD. The CDR3 DNA reads TGTGCCATCAGTGAGTCTAGCGGGGGCCTAAGCACAGATACGCAGTATTTT. Protein product: CAISESSGGLSTDTQYF.

The chain uses TRBV28 and TRBJ1-2, with 10 bases that match TRBD1. The junction had 6 bases not matched to a gene; V was cut back by 6 bases and J by 8 bases. CDR3 length: 13 amino acids. Looked up from germline, CDR1 is MDHEN and CDR2 is SYDVKM. The CDR3 DNA reads as TGTGCCAGCAGCCTGGGACAGGGGTTCGGCTACACCTTC. Translating gives CASSLGQGFGYTF.